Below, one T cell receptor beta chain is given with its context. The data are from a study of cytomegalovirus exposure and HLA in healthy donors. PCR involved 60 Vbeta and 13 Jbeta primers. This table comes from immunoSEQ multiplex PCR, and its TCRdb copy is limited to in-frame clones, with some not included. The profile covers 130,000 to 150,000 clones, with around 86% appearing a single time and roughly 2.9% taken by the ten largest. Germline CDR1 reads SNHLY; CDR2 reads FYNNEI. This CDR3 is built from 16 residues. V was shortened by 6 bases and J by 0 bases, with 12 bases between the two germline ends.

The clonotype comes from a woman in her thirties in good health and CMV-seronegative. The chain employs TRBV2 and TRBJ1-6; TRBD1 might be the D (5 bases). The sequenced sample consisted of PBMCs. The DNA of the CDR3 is TGTGCCAGCAGCGGGACTCCAAGCTCCTATAATTCACCCCTCCACTTT. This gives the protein CASSGTPSSYNSPLHF.